This entry lists 11 T cell receptor beta chains sequenced from one sample in a study of cytomegalovirus exposure and HLA in healthy donors. The PCR employed 60 Vbeta primers together with 13 Jbeta primers. Measured with immunoSEQ multiplex PCR; TCRdb has only the in-frame clones, and not every one. The profile shows approximately 180,000 clones, around 80% of them singletons. What was sequenced was PBMCs. The receptors derive from a woman aged 25 to 45 in good health and CMV-seropositive.

The gene calls are TRBV29-1 and TRBJ2-3, with 9 nucleotides matching TRBD1. Trimming took 8 bases from V and 1 from J; bases not matched to a gene: 4. The CDR3 covers 13 residues. Germline loops: CDR1 SQVTM, CDR2 ANQGSEA. The CDR3 is CSTRTGGTDTQYF. The CDR3 DNA reads TGCAGCACCCGGACAGGGGGCACAGATACGCAGTATTTT.

This clone turned up a few times. V gene TRBV30 combines with J gene TRBJ1-4; a weak D match, TRBD1 (6 bases). Germline CDR1 and CDR2: GTSNPN and SVGIG (reference sequence). The CDR3 has 15 residues. Trimming removed 2 bases at V and 1 base at J, with 11 bases between. CDR3 coding DNA: TGTGCCTGGAGTCATTACAGGGTAACTAATGAAAAACTGTTTTTT. This gives the protein CAWSHYRVTNEKLFF.

For the CDR3, the DNA is TGCGCCAGCAGCCAAGTTGTCGGGAACACTGAAGCTTTCTTT. This gives the protein CASSQVVGNTEAFF. The gene calls are TRBV4-1 and TRBJ1-1; no definite D call. Germline V lookup: CDR1 MGHRA, CDR2 YSYEKL. V gave up 1 base and J gave up 1 base, with 7 bases separating them. This CDR3 is 14 amino acids long.

The chain carries TRBV29-1 and TRBJ2-7, with D possibly being TRBD2 (5 bases). Trimming stripped 4 bases from V and 3 bases from J, with 10 bases between. Germline V lookup: CDR1 SQVTM, CDR2 ANQGSEA. The CDR3 is 12 residues long. The CDR3 is CSVVLGLYEQYF. The CDR3 DNA sequence: TGCAGCGTTGTCCTCGGACTCTACGAGCAGTACTTC.

The genes are TRBV11-1 and TRBJ2-6, with 10 bases identical to TRBD1. This CDR3 has 18 residues. With V trimmed by 7 bases and J by 4 bases, 13 bases remained unmatched. Germline lookup yields CDR1 SGHAT and CDR2 FQDESV (reference sequence). The CDR3 is CASTKGWTGGSGANVLTF. As DNA, the CDR3 is TGTGCCAGCACCAAGGGGTGGACAGGGGGATCCGGGGCCAACGTCCTGACTTTC.

V and J are TRBV5-4 and TRBJ1-4; no clear D gene. CDR1 is SGHNT and CDR2 is YYREEE in the germline V gene (reference sequence). V was clipped by 4 bases and J by 3 bases, with 16 bases between them. The CDR3 is 16 residues long. CDR3 coding DNA: TGTGCCAGCAGCCCCCAAGGTGGGGAGTCTAATGAAAAACTGTTTTTT. Amino acid sequence: CASSPQGGESNEKLFF.

This clone was detected once. This CDR3 is CASSVATGFYEQYF. CDR3 sequence (DNA): TGTGCCAGCAGCGTAGCTACAGGGTTCTACGAGCAGTACTTC. The chain links TRBV9 to TRBJ2-7, with D tentatively TRBD1 (6 bases). Germline CDR1 is SGDLS and CDR2 is YYNGEE. Trimming took 0 bases from V and 3 from J, leaving 10 bases between them. This CDR3 is built from 14 residues.

The chain recombines TRBV5-1 with TRBJ2-7, with TRBD2 matching over 7 bases. The CDR3 has 17 amino acids. Germline CDR1 is SGHRS and CDR2 is YFSETQ. Trimming took 0 bases from V and 4 from J; bases not matched to a gene: 13. DNA for the CDR3: TGCGCCAGCAGCTTGGTTCCCGGGGCTAGCGGTTCTTACGAGCAGTACTTC. Translation: CASSLVPGASGSYEQYF.

The rearrangement joins TRBV29-1 to TRBJ1-1, with D unresolved. CDR1 and CDR2 (germline): SQVTM, ANQGSEA. This CDR3 is built from 16 residues. Trimming shortened V by 0 bases and J by 0 bases, and 14 bases separated the two germline ends. CDR3 amino acids: CSVEDPKLIMNTEAFF. The DNA for the CDR3 is TGCAGCGTTGAAGATCCTAAACTCATCATGAACACTGAAGCTTTCTTT.

V is TRBV6-5 and J is TRBJ2-7, with TRBD2 as a possible D gene (5 bases). This CDR3 has 15 amino acids. The V and J ends lost 6 bases and 2 bases respectively, with 17 bases between them. CDR1 and CDR2 from the germline V gene are MNHEY and SVGAGI. CDR3 nucleotides: TGTGCCAGCAGCCCCGGCGGACTCCCCACCTACGAGCAGTACTTC. Translating it yields CASSPGGLPTYEQYF.

This chain joins TRBV5-6 and TRBJ2-5; D unclear. The germline gives CDR1 SGHDT, CDR2 YYEEEE. CDR3 size: 14 residues. The V gene lost 0 bases and the J gene lost 4 bases, with 10 bases spanning the gap. CDR3 residues: CASSLDYSVETQYF. Written as DNA, the CDR3 is TGTGCCAGCAGCTTGGATTATTCCGTAGAGACCCAGTACTTC.